This is a list of T cell receptor beta chains from one sample in a study of T-cell reconstitution after alpha-beta-depleted transplantation in children. Each CDR3 protein is one row after TCRdb ran MiXCR on the PCR reads. The sample includes over 150,000 distinct CDR3 sequences, 6.3% of them seen just once. The sequenced sample was PBMCs, obtained before TCRalphabeta/CD19-depleted stem cell transplant. These receptors were collected from a girl under three years old with combined immunodeficiency, due to receive a stem cell transplant. Each CDR3 is given with its conserved first and last residue.

>TRBJ2-7|TRBV29-1
CSVEDEGTSAPYEQYF
>TRBJ2-1|TRBV29-1
CSVRIGYNEQFF
>TRBJ2-1|TRBV28
CASSLLAGPGGQFF
>TRBJ2-7|TRBV4-1
CASSQETWGSLDEQYF
>TRBJ2-1|TRBV28
CASSALLGTGEQFF
>TRBJ2-2|TRBV7-9
CASSHLRGGWTGELFF
>TRBJ2-1|TRBV27
CASSRGPLGPYNEQFF
>TRBJ1-3|TRBV7-9
CASSFGQNFGNTIYF
>TRBJ2-5|TRBV3-1
CASSQEKGLDPYF
>TRBJ1-5|TRBV19
CASSRSSSNQPQHF
>TRBJ2-1|TRBV29-1
CSVEFPWQGRDNEQFF
>TRBJ2-3|TRBV6-2/TRBV6-3
CASSGTIRYTQYF
>TRBJ2-1|TRBV18
CASSSLRGLTSLGSFEQFF
>TRBJ2-1|TRBV20-1
CSATGSNEQFF